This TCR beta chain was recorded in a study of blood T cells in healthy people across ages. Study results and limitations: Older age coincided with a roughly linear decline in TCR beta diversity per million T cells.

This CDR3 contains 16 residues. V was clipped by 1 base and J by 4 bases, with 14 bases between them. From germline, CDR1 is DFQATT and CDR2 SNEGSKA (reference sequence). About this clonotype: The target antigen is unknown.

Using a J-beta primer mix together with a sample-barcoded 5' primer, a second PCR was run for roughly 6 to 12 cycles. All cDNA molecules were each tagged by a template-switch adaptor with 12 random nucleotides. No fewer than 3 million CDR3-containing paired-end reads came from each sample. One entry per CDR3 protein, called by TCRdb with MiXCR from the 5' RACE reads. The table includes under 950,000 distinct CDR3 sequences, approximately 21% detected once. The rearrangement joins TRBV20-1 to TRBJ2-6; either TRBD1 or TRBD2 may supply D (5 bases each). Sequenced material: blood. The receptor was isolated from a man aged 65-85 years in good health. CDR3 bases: TGCAGTGCTAGAGTGGTTTCGGGGCCCGGGGCCAACGTCCTGACTTTC. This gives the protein CSARVVSGPGANVLTF.